Detailed here is one T cell receptor beta chain. Only in-frame clones appear in the TCRdb table, and some are missing; sequencing was by immunoSEQ multiplex PCR. The table has approximately 75,000 clones, around 87% seen once. This specimen comes from a study of T cell responses to AZD1222 COVID-19 vaccine. V dropped 1 base and J dropped 5 bases, with 11 bases sitting between them. The CDR3 loop spans 13 amino acids. Germline CDR1 reads GTSNPN; CDR2 reads SVGIG (reference sequence). The chain links TRBV30 to TRBJ1-1; D is uncertain. The clonotype originates from an adult who received the AZD1222 COVID-19 vaccine. The sequencing here drew on peripheral blood, taken 28 days after the second AZD1222 dose. The CDR3 protein is CAWSGVRRTEAFF. The DNA of the CDR3 is TGTGCCTGGAGTGGGGTCCGAAGGACTGAAGCTTTCTTT. The complete variable domain, with remaining parts taken from reference TRBV30 and TRBJ1-1, reads SQTIHQWPATLVQPVGSPLSLECTVEGTSNPNLYWYRQAAGRGLQLLFYSVGIGQISSEVPQNLSASRPQDRQFILSSKKLLLSDSGFYLCAWSGVRRTEAFFGQGTRLTVV.